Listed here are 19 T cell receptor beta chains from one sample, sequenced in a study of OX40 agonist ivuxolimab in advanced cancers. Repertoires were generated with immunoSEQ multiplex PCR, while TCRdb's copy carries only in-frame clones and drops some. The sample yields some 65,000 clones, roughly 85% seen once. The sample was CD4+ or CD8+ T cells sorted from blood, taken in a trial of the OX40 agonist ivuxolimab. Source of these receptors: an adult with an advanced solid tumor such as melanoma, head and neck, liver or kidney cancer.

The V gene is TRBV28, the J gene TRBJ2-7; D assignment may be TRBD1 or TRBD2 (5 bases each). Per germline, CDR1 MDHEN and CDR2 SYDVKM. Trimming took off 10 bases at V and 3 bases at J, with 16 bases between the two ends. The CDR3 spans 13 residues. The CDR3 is CAIRIGTDYEQYF. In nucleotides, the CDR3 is TGTGCCATACGGATTGGGACGGACTACGAGCAGTACTTC.

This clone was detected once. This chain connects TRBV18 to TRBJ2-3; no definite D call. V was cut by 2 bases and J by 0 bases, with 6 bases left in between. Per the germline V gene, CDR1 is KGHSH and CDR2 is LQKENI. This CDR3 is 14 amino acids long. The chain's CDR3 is CASSPSASTDTQYF. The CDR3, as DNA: TGTGCCAGCTCACCATCGGCGAGCACAGATACGCAGTATTTT.

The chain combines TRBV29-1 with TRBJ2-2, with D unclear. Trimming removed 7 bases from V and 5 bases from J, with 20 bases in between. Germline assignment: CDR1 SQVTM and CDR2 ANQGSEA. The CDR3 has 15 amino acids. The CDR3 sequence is CSARSVVGNTGELFF. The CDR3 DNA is TGCAGCGCGCGTTCGGTGGTTGGGAATACCGGGGAGCTGTTTTTT.

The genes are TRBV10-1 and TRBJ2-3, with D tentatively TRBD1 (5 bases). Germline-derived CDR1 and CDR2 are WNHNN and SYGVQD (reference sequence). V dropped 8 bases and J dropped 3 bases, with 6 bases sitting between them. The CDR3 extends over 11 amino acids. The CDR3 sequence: CASGATDTQYF. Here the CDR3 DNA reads TGCGCCAGCGGGGCGACAGATACGCAGTATTTT.

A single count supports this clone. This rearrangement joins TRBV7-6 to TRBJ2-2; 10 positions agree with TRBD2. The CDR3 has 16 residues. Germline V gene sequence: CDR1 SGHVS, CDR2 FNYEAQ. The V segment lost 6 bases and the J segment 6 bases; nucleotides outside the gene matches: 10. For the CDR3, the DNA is TGTGCCAGCAGTCTTGGGCTAGCGGGGGTATCCGGGGAGCTGTTTTTT. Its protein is CASSLGLAGVSGELFF.

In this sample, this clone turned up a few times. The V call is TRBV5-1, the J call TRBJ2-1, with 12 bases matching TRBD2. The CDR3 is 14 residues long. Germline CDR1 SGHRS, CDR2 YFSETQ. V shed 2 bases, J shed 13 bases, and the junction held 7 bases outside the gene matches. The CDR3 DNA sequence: TGCGCCAGCAGCTTAGCACTAGCGGGAGGCTTTCAGTTCTTC. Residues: CASSLALAGGFQFF.

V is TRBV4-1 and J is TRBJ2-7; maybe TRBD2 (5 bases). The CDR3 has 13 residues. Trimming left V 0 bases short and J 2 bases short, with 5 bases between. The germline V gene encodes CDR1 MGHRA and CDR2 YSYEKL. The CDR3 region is CASSQDGTYEQYF. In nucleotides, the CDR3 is TGCGCCAGCAGCCAAGACGGGACCTACGAGCAGTACTTC.

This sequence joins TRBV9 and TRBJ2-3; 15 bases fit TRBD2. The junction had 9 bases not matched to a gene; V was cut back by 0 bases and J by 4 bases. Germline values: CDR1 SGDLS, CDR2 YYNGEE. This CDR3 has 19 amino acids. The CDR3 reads CASSVAPGGLAGGPDTQYF. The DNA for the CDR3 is TGTGCCAGCAGCGTAGCCCCTGGCGGACTAGCGGGAGGGCCAGATACGCAGTATTTT.

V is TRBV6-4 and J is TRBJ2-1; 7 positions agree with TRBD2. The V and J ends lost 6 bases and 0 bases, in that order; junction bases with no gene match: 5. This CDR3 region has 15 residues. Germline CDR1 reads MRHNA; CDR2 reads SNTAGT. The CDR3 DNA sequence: TGTGCCAGCAGCCTAGAGCGGGGCTCCTACAATGAGCAGTTCTTC. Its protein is CASSLERGSYNEQFF.

CDR3: CSAVKGETQYF. CDR3 sequence (DNA): TGCAGTGCCGTCAAAGGAGAGACCCAGTACTTC. The rearrangement links TRBV20-1 to TRBJ2-5; D gene unclear. Trimming removed 6 bases from V and 4 bases from J, with 9 bases in between. CDR1 is DFQATT, CDR2 SNEGSKA, per germline (reference sequence). The CDR3 runs to 11 residues.

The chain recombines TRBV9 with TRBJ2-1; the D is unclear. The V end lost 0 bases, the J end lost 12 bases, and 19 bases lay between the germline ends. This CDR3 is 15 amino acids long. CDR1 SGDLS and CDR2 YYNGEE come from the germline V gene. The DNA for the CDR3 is TGTGCCAGCAGCGTAGATTCCAGACCACCTGGTGGGCAGTTCTTC. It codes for CASSVDSRPPGGQFF. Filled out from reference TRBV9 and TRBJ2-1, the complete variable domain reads DSGVTQTPKHLITATGQRVTLRCSPRSGDLSVYWYQQSLDQGLQFLIQYYNGEERAKGNILERFSAQQFPDLHSELNLSSLELGDSALYFCASSVDSRPPGGQFFGPGTRLTVL.

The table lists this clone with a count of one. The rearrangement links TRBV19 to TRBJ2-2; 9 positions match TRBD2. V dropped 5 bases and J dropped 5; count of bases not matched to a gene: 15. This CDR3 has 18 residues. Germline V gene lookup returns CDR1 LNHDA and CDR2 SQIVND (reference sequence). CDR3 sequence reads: CASSPPRGGAGGTGELFF. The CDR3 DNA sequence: TGTGCCAGTAGTCCTCCACGCGGGGGGGCCGGAGGGACCGGGGAGCTGTTTTTT.

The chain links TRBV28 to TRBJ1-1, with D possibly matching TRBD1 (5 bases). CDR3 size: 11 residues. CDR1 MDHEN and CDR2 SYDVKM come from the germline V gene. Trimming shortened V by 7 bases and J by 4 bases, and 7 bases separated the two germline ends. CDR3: CASKGLTEAFF. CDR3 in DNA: TGTGCCAGCAAGGGGCTCACTGAAGCTTTCTTT.

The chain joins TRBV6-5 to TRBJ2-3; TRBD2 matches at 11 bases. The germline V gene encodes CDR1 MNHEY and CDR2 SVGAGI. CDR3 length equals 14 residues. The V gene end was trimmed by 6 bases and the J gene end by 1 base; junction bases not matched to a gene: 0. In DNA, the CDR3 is TGTGCCAGCAGGACTAGCGGGGGCACAGATACGCAGTATTTT. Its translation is CASRTSGGTDTQYF.

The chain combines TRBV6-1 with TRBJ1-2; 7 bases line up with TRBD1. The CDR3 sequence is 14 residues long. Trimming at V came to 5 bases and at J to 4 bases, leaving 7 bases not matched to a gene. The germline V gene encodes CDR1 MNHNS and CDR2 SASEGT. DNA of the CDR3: TGTGCCAGCAGTCTCACAGGGGATCCCTATGGCTACACCTTC. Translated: CASSLTGDPYGYTF.

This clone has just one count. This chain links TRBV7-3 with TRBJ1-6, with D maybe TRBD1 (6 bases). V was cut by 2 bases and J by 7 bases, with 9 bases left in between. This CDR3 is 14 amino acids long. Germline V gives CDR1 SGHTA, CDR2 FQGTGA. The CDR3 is CASSLEGGNSPLHF. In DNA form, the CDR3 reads TGTGCCAGCAGCTTAGAGGGGGGAAATTCACCCCTCCACTTT.

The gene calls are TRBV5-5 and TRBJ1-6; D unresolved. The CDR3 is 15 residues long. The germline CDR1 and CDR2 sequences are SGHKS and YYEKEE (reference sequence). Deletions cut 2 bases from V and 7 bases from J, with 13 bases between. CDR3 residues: CASSFQFQVNSPLHF. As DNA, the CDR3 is TGTGCCAGCAGCTTTCAATTTCAGGTGAATTCACCCCTCCACTTT.

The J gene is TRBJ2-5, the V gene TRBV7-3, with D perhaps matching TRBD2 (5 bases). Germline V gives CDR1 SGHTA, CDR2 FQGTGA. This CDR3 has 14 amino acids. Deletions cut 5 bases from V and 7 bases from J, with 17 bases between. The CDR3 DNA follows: TGTGCCAGCAGCAGAGGACCCCCTGGAGGGACCCAGTACTTC. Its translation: CASSRGPPGGTQYF.

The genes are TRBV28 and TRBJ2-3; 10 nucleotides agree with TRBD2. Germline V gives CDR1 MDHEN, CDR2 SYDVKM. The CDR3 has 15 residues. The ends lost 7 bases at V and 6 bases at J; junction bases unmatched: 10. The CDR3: CASNLLSGGADTQYF. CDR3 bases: TGTGCCAGCAACCTTTTGAGCGGGGGGGCGGATACGCAGTATTTT.